This TCR beta chain was sequenced for a study of blood T cell repertoires in COVID-19. About the study: PBMCs, B-cell-depleted T cells, or T cells were the source of the cDNA or gDNA that made up the material.

Profiled with immunoSEQ multiplex PCR; TCRdb holds only in-frame clones, not every one. The sample lists over 95,000 clones; about nine tenths were seen once. Germline-derived CDR1 and CDR2 are LGHDT and YNNKEL (reference sequence). Trimming took 4 bases from V and 3 from J, leaving 6 bases between them. The CDR3 spans 12 residues. The sample taken for sequencing was peripheral blood. The receptor was derived from a woman aged 45 to 65 with acute or convalescent COVID-19. The chain links TRBV3-1 (or the pseudogene TRBV3-2) to TRBJ1-2; D gene uncertain. This CDR3 is CASSLGDYGYTF. CDR3 bases: TGTGCCAGCAGCCTGGGAGACTATGGCTACACCTTC.